These 7 T cell receptor beta chains share one sample of origin, sequenced in a study of cytomegalovirus exposure and HLA in healthy donors. Primers for the PCR totalled 60 Vbeta and 13 Jbeta. The method was immunoSEQ multiplex PCR; TCRdb's version includes in-frame clones alone and lacks a portion of them. In the table there are about 100,000 clones, 65% to 75% of which are singletons. Sample: PBMCs. The receptors originated from a woman in her late teens or twenties in good health and CMV-seropositive.

The chain has TRBV4-2 and TRBJ2-5, with TRBD1 matching 9 bases. Germline CDR1 LGHNA, CDR2 YNFKEQ. The CDR3 consists of 14 residues. J gave up 7 bases and V 4 bases, and 7 bases lay outside the gene matches. The CDR3 DNA reads TGTGCCAGCAGCCCGGGACAGGGACGGGCGACCCAGTACTTC. Amino acids: CASSPGQGRATQYF.

The rearrangement uses TRBV27 and TRBJ1-2; no clear D. The CDR3 is 15 amino acids. Looked up from germline, CDR1 is MNHEY and CDR2 is SMNVEV (reference sequence). V was trimmed by 0 bases and J by 0 bases, leaving 8 bases between them. The CDR3 protein is CASSLSATSNYGYTF. CDR3 bases: TGTGCCAGCAGTTTATCGGCGACTTCTAACTATGGCTACACCTTC.

This clone was detected only once. The chain is built from TRBV6-5 and TRBJ1-3; 7 bases fit TRBD1. CDR1 and CDR2 from the germline V gene are MNHEY and SVGAGI. The CDR3 length is 14 residues. V lost 5 bases to trimming and J lost 4 bases; unmatched junction nucleotides: 5. The DNA for the CDR3 is TGTGCCAGCAGTAGGGGGACAGACGGAAACACCATATATTTT. It yields the protein CASSRGTDGNTIYF.

The rearrangement uses TRBV9 and TRBJ2-1; D is undetermined. CDR1 is SGDLS and CDR2 is YYNGEE in the germline V gene. CDR3 length equals 15 residues. V lost 0 bases and J lost 1, with 8 bases in between. DNA of the CDR3: TGTGCCAGCAGCGTAGTTCCTACGTCCTACAATGAGCAGTTCTTC. Translation gives CASSVVPTSYNEQFF.

The chain is built from TRBV27 and TRBJ1-5; D is perhaps TRBD1 (5 bases). The CDR3 extends over 15 amino acids. Germline V lookup: CDR1 MNHEY, CDR2 SMNVEV (reference sequence). The ends were cut back, 5 bases at V and 3 bases at J, with 14 bases in the middle. The CDR3, as DNA: TGTGCCAGCAGTCCCGACAGAATCCCCAATCAGCCCCAGCATTTT. Protein sequence: CASSPDRIPNQPQHF.

J is TRBJ1-5 and V is TRBV30; 8 bases match TRBD1. V lost 2 bases to trimming and J lost 5 bases; unmatched junction nucleotides: 2. The CDR3 loop spans 13 amino acids. CDR1 GTSNPN and CDR2 SVGIG come from the germline V gene (reference sequence). The CDR3 reads CAWSMTGDQPQHF. The CDR3 region has the DNA TGTGCCTGGAGTATGACAGGGGATCAGCCCCAGCATTTT.

The chain employs TRBV27 and TRBJ2-1; the D gene is possibly TRBD1 (5 bases). Trimming pared 3 bases from V and 6 bases from J, leaving 9 bases between. The length of the CDR3 is 13 residues. Germline V CDR1 and CDR2: MNHEY, SMNVEV (reference sequence). The CDR3 here is CASSFQGPNEQFF. CDR3 in DNA: TGTGCCAGCAGTTTTCAGGGCCCCAATGAGCAGTTCTTC.